Listed here is a single T cell receptor (beta chain). In the original processing: The authors estimated nucleated cell counts from reference gene primer amplification. Some clones are missing from TCRdb's copy, which holds only in-frame ones; the method was immunoSEQ multiplex PCR. V and J calls and clone size are copied from that table; D and trimming were computed from the DNA. The repertoire holds about 200,000 clones, 80% to 95% seen once, with 0.45% to 0.65% in the top ten. The germline V gene encodes CDR1 LNHDA and CDR2 SQIVND (reference sequence). The CDR3 has 15 amino acids. The V end was cut by 3 bases, the J end by 6 bases, with 15 bases between. The source of the sample is a study of blood T cell repertoires in COVID-19. About the study: PBMCs, B-cell-depleted T cells, or T cells provided the cDNA or gDNA that made up the material.

Material for sequencing was peripheral blood. The receptor was derived from a man aged 45-65 years with acute or convalescent COVID-19. The chain has TRBV19 and TRBJ1-5; D is possibly TRBD1 (6 bases). CDR3 DNA: TGTGCCAGTAGTATCTCGGACAGCGGATTTCAGCCCCAGCATTTT. As protein: CASSISDSGFQPQHF.